This T cell receptor (beta chain) was recovered during a study of blood T cells in healthy people across ages. With a J-beta primer mix and a sample-barcoded 5' primer, a second PCR ran roughly 6 to 12 cycles. TCRdb recomputed calls from the 5' RACE reads with MiXCR, one row per CDR3 protein. The top ten hold around 2.1% of the sample, which has 1.5 million to 2 million distinct CDR3 sequences, around 50% seen once. Findings of the study overall: Those diversity estimates obtained from one million T cells were thought to be underestimates. Naive CD4+ cells and diversity were both higher in long-lived donors than in aged donors.

Every sample gave at least 6 micrograms of total RNA when it was extracted. The CDR3 consists of 14 residues. V shed 3 bases, J shed 4 bases, and the junction held 5 bases outside the gene matches. Germline V gene lookup returns CDR1 SGHRS and CDR2 YFSETQ. For this clonotype: Its antigen is not known.

The rearrangement uses TRBV5-1 and TRBJ1-1; 8 nucleotides align to TRBD1. The specimen was blood. The source is a woman between 40 and 55 years old in good health. The DNA of the CDR3 is TGCGCCAGCAGCTCTCGGACAGGGAGCACTGAAGCTTTCTTT. It yields the protein CASSSRTGSTEAFF.